The rows below give T cell receptor beta chains drawn from one sample of a study of glioma-infiltrating T cells. MiXCR was run by TCRdb on the multiplex PCR reads, yielding one entry per CDR3 protein. The top ten hold 35% to 45% of the sample, which has 15,000 to 20,000 distinct CDR3 sequences, 58% seen once. Sequencing used glioma tissue, nonneoplastic brain tissue, or PBMCs (not recorded which). Source of these receptors: a human donor with low-grade glioma or glioblastoma, undergoing nonglioma brain surgery, or in good health (not recorded which). The CDR3 runs from the conserved cysteine through the conserved F or W. The D gene is left open where the match is weak. Rows may omit the clone size; those that give it use once, few, many or a size class.

abundance,j_gene,v_gene,d_gene,len,CDR3nt,CDR3aa
NA,TRBJ1-1,TRBV27,NA,14,TGTGCCAGCAGTTATCGGACGGCGAACACTGAAGCTTTCTTT,CASSYRTANTEAFF
NA,TRBJ2-2,TRBV19,NA,19,TGTGCCAGCAGACCAAATGTAGAAGGACAGATGCTAAACACCGGGGAGCTGTTTTTT,CASRPNVEGQMLNTGELFF
NA,TRBJ1-1,TRBV6-2/TRBV6-3,NA,14,TGTGCCAGCAGTTACTCGGGCTTGAACACTGAACCTTTCTTT,CASSYSGLNTEPFF
NA,TRBJ2-1,TRBV3-1,TRBD1,21,TGTGCCAGCAGCCCGGGACAGGGTAGAACGATTTCCGATAGCTCCTACAATGAGCAGTTCTTC,CASSPGQGRTISDSSYNEQFF
NA,TRBJ2-3,TRBV7-6,NA,13,TGTGCCAGCAGCTTAGCAGGGGAAGATACGCAGTATTTT,CASSLAGEDTQYF
NA,TRBJ1-5,TRBV19,TRBD1,13,TGTGCCAGCACCGACAGGGACAATCAGCCCCAGCATTTT,CASTDRDNQPQHF
many,TRBJ2-7,TRBV14,NA,13,TGTGCCAGCAGCCAAGAGCAGGGCTACGAGCAGTACTTC,CASSQEQGYEQYF
medium-sized,TRBJ2-7,TRBV25-1,NA,11,TGTGCCAGCGGGAGCTCCTACGAGCAGTACTTC,CASGSSYEQYF
NA,TRBJ1-4,TRBV10-2,TRBD1,16,TGCGCCAGCACTTACACAGGGGGTCAGCCGAATGAAAAACTGTTTTTT,CASTYTGGQPNEKLFF
NA,TRBJ1-6,TRBV7-2,TRBD1,15,TGTGCCAGCAGCACGACAGGGGAGAGGATTTCACCCCTCCACTTT,CASSTTGERISPLHF
many,TRBJ2-7,TRBV7-9,NA,14,TGTGCCAGCAGCTTAGACATTGGGGGCGACGAGCAGTACTTC,CASSLDIGGDEQYF
once,TRBJ1-2,TRBV5-1,NA,13,TGCGCCAGCAGCTTGGGACTCTTAGACGGCTACACCTTC,CASSLGLLDGYTF
NA,TRBJ2-1,TRBV28,TRBD2,14,TGTGCCAGCAGACGACTAGCGGGAGCGGGTGAGCAGTTCTTC,CASRRLAGAGEQFF
few,TRBJ2-7,TRBV6-1,TRBD1,18,TGTGCCAGCAGTAACCTTCAGGGGACAGACACACCTTACTACGAGCAGTACTTC,CASSNLQGTDTPYYEQYF
NA,TRBJ1-3,TRBV2,NA,14,TGTGCCAGCATGGCAGAATTCTCTGGAAACACCATATATTTT,CASMAEFSGNTIYF
NA,TRBJ1-3,TRBV7-9,TRBD1,16,TGTGCCAGCAGCCCAACAGGGACAGACTCTGGAAACACCATATATTTT,CASSPTGTDSGNTIYF
NA,TRBJ1-1,TRBV25-1,TRBD1,14,TGTGCCAGCGGTCCGGACAGGGCGAACAGTGAAGCTTTCTTT,CASGPDRANSEAFF
medium-sized,TRBJ2-3,TRBV4-3,NA,14,TGCGCCAGCAGCCAAGGAGTAGGCACAGATACGCAGTATTTT,CASSQGVGTDTQYF
NA,TRBJ2-3,TRBV5-1,NA,16,TGCGCCAGCAGCTTGACAGGGATTGGGCGAACAGATACGCAGTATTTT,CASSLTGIGRTDTQYF
NA,TRBJ2-3,TRBV2,TRBD1,15,TGTGCCAGCATTCCGACAGGGGGAAGCACAGATACGCAGTATTTT,CASIPTGGSTDTQYF
NA,TRBJ2-1,TRBV5-6,NA,11,TGTGCCAGCAGCTTTTCCCATGAGCAGTTCTTC,CASSFSHEQFF
once,TRBJ2-7,TRBV28,TRBD2,15,TGTGCCAGCAGTTTCAGACTAGCGGGAGCCTACGAGCAGTACTTC,CASSFRLAGAYEQYF